The 30 T cell receptor beta chains given below trace back to one sample, sequenced in a study of blood T cell repertoires in COVID-19. TCRdb's copy holds only in-frame clones and misses some; the assay was immunoSEQ multiplex PCR. The table records tens of thousands of clones, under 90% of them present only once. The specimen was peripheral blood. The receptor set was obtained from a human donor in a cohort sampled during active COVID-19.

The chain employs TRBV7-9 and TRBJ1-2; TRBD1 is a possible D gene (5 bases). V lost 1 base and J 4 bases, leaving 10 bases between the germline ends. Germline V gives CDR1 SEHNR, CDR2 FQNEAQ (reference sequence). CDR3 length: 14 amino acids. The CDR3 coding sequence is TGTGCCAGCAGCTTAGGTGACAGCCCCTATGGCTACACCTTC. Protein product: CASSLGDSPYGYTF.

There are a few counts of this clone. This chain uses TRBV6-2 or TRBV6-3 with TRBJ2-7; 8 nucleotides match TRBD1. J lost 9 bases, V lost 5 bases, and 9 bases had no gene match. Germline CDR1 and CDR2: MNHEY and SVGEGT. The length of the CDR3 is 13 residues. The CDR3 sequence: CASSPTGVRGQYF. DNA for the CDR3: TGTGCCAGCAGTCCGACAGGGGTACGAGGGCAGTACTTC.

V gene TRBV3-1 (or the pseudogene TRBV3-2) combines with J gene TRBJ2-7, with D perhaps matching TRBD2 (6 bases). This CDR3 contains 13 residues. The V end was cut by 4 bases, the J end by 3 bases, with 10 bases between. CDR1 is LGHDT and CDR2 is YNNKEL in the germline V gene (reference sequence). CDR3 in DNA: TGTGCCAGCAGCCCTCTGGGGGGCTACGAGCAGTACTTC. Translating gives CASSPLGGYEQYF.

The CDR3: CASSQGDRGYEQYF. CDR3 DNA: TGCGCCAGCAGCCAAGGGGACAGGGGGTACGAGCAGTACTTC. The rearrangement joins TRBV4-1 to TRBJ2-7, with 11 nucleotides matching TRBD1. The V segment lost 1 base and the J segment 4 bases; nucleotides outside the gene matches: 0. The CDR3 loop spans 14 amino acids. Per germline, CDR1 MGHRA and CDR2 YSYEKL.

This clone was counted a few times. The V gene is TRBV6-2 or TRBV6-3, the J gene TRBJ1-4, with TRBD1 matching over 7 bases. This CDR3 has 15 amino acids. Germline CDR1 is MNHEY and CDR2 is SVGEGT. V was clipped by 5 bases and J by 7 bases; unmatched bases: 10. This chain's CDR3 is CASSRPGTASEKLFF. DNA of the CDR3: TGTGCCAGCAGTCGTCCCGGGACAGCGAGTGAAAAACTGTTTTTT.

The rearrangement uses TRBV9 and TRBJ1-2; 8 bases are a match to TRBD1. The CDR3 extends over 14 amino acids. Trimming cost V 4 bases and J 8 bases; bases outside gene matches: 10. Looked up from germline, CDR1 is SGDLS and CDR2 is YYNGEE. The CDR3 bases are TGTGCCAGCAGCAACCGACAGGGGTGGGACGGCTACACCTTC. Translating gives CASSNRQGWDGYTF.

The CDR3 sequence is CASSPVAGAYNEQFF. CDR3 bases: TGTGCCAGCAGCCCGGTGGCGGGGGCCTACAATGAGCAGTTCTTC. The rearrangement links TRBV11-2 to TRBJ2-1, with 7 bases matching TRBD2. The V and J ends lost 5 bases and 2 bases, in that order; junction bases with no gene match: 6. From germline, CDR1 is SGHAT and CDR2 FQNNGV. This CDR3 spans 15 amino acids.

The CDR3 nucleotides are TGTGCCAGCAGCTTGGCGGGGAATGAGCAGTTCTTC. It translates to CASSLAGNEQFF. V usage is TRBV5-4 and J usage is TRBJ2-1; D perhaps matches TRBD2 (5 bases). This CDR3 is 12 amino acids long. CDR1 is SGHNT, CDR2 YYREEE, per germline (reference sequence). The V gene lost 0 bases and the J gene lost 7 bases, with 5 bases spanning the gap.

The chain combines TRBV13 with TRBJ2-5; TRBD1 matches 8 bases. V lost 2 bases to trimming and J lost 4 bases; unmatched junction nucleotides: 6. The CDR3 has 15 residues. Germline-derived CDR1 and CDR2 are PRHDT and FYEKMQ (reference sequence). Here the CDR3 DNA reads TGTGCCAGCAGCTTACAGGGACAGGAAGGAGAGACCCAGTACTTC. It translates to CASSLQGQEGETQYF.

The J gene is TRBJ1-5, the V gene TRBV6-6, with a weak D call TRBD1 (5 bases). CDR1 is MNHNY and CDR2 is SVGAGI in the germline V gene (reference sequence). V lost 4 bases, J lost 7 bases, and 14 bases lay in between. This CDR3 contains 14 residues. The CDR3, as DNA: TGTGCCAGCAGTTTGAGTGGGCAGGGACAGCCCCAGCATTTT. This encodes CASSLSGQGQPQHF.

Sample share makes this clone medium-sized. The rearrangement links TRBV21-1 to TRBJ2-2; the table's D gene call, TRBD1, was not cross checked with the DNA. TRBV21-1 is shown as a pseudogene. There are 18 residues in the CDR3. DNA for the CDR3: TGTGCCAGGGTAATCCCCGGGACAGGGGGCTTTAACACCGGGGAGCTGTTTTTT. It yields the protein CARVIPGTGGFNTGELFF.

This rearrangement joins TRBV28 to TRBJ1-5; TRBD1 is a possible D gene (5 bases). The germline gives CDR1 MDHEN, CDR2 SYDVKM. CDR3 length: 15 residues. The V end lost 6 bases, the J end lost 3 bases, and 15 bases lay between the germline ends. CDR3 sequence reads: CASSTTGLYNQPQHF. In DNA, the CDR3 is TGTGCCAGCAGCACCACAGGTTTGTACAATCAGCCCCAGCATTTT.

The V and J genes are TRBV5-6 and TRBJ2-1; D not certain. The CDR3 is made up of 12 amino acids. Trimming removed 3 bases from V and 7 bases from J, with 8 bases in between. The germline gives CDR1 SGHDT, CDR2 YYEEEE. The CDR3 loop is CASSYPRNEQFF. As DNA, the CDR3 is TGTGCCAGCAGCTACCCGAGGAATGAGCAGTTCTTC.

The chain is built from TRBV11-2 and TRBJ2-3; D is ambiguous. The CDR3 covers 13 residues. The germline V and J ends were trimmed by 1 base and 6 bases, with 8 bases remaining between them. Germline CDR1 is SGHAT and CDR2 is FQNNGV. CDR3 DNA sequence: TGTGCCAGCAGCTTAGCCCAGTGGGATACGCAGTATTTT. Its protein product is CASSLAQWDTQYF.

The genes are TRBV10-3 and TRBJ1-6; 10 bases fit TRBD1. The CDR3 consists of 17 residues. Trimming cost V 4 bases and J 7 bases; bases outside gene matches: 10. CDR1 is ENHRY and CDR2 is SYGVKD in the germline V gene. The DNA for the CDR3 is TGTGCCATCAGTGGGGACGCGAGGACAGGGGGGAATTCACCCCTCCACTTT. Its protein is CAISGDARTGGNSPLHF.

The V gene is TRBV11-2, the J gene TRBJ1-2, with 11 bases that match TRBD1. Trimming removed 2 bases from V and 7 bases from J; junction bases left unmatched: 6. CDR3 length: 15 residues. In germline, CDR1 is SGHAT, CDR2 FQNNGV. CDR3 DNA sequence: TGTGCCAGCAGCTTACCCGGACAGGGGGCGCCTGGCTACACCTTC. It translates to CASSLPGQGAPGYTF.

The chain joins TRBV5-4 to TRBJ1-1; 7 bases match TRBD1. This CDR3 is 17 amino acids long. Trimming at V came to 3 bases and at J to 0 bases, leaving 11 bases not matched to a gene. The germline CDR1 and CDR2 sequences are SGHNT and YYREEE (reference sequence). The chain's CDR3 is CASSYIYGTDMNTEAFF. The CDR3, as DNA: TGTGCCAGCAGCTACATATACGGGACAGATATGAACACTGAAGCTTTCTTT. Full variable domain (rest looked up from reference TRBV5-4 and TRBJ1-1): ETGVTQSPTHLIKTRGQQVTLRCSSQSGHNTVSWYQQALGQGPQFIFQYYREEENGRGNFPPRFSGLQFPNYSSELNVNALELDDSALYLCASSYIYGTDMNTEAFFGQGTRLTVV.

This rearrangement joins TRBV21-1 to TRBJ1-6; TRBD1, the table's D call, lacks a check against the DNA. TRBV21-1 is reported as a pseudogene. The CDR3 has 16 residues. This CDR3 is CASSKRQGACNSPLHF. CDR3 DNA sequence: TGTGCCAGCAGCAAGCGACAGGGGGCATGTAATTCACCCCTCCACTTT.

The CDR3 here is CASSFGVYEQYF. CDR3 in DNA: TGTGCCAGCAGCTTCGGGGTCTACGAGCAGTACTTC. The chain carries TRBV11-2 and TRBJ2-7, with D possibly TRBD2 on 5 matching bases. The V end was cut by 3 bases, the J end by 3 bases, with 6 bases between. The germline gives CDR1 SGHAT, CDR2 FQNNGV. The CDR3 totals 12 residues. The variable domain in full, completed from reference TRBV11-2 and TRBJ2-7, reads EAGVAQSPRYKIIEKRQSVAFWCNPISGHATLYWYQQILGQGPKLLIQFQNNGVVDDSQLPKDRFSAERLKGVDSTLKIQPAKLEDSAVYLCASSFGVYEQYFGPGTRLTVT.

This chain connects TRBV27 to TRBJ1-1, with unresolved D. In germline, CDR1 is MNHEY, CDR2 SMNVEV (reference sequence). This CDR3 contains 13 residues. Trimming left V 4 bases short and J 0 bases short, with 6 bases between. The CDR3 DNA follows: TGTGCCAGCAGTTCCCAGATGAACACTGAAGCTTTCTTT. Residues: CASSSQMNTEAFF.

V and J are TRBV6-5 and TRBJ2-7; D gene uncertain. Germline loops: CDR1 MNHEY, CDR2 SVGAGI. Trimming shortened V by 4 bases and J by 5 bases, and 9 bases separated the two germline ends. The CDR3 is made up of 12 amino acids. CDR3 loop: CASSSSHHEQYF. The CDR3 DNA reads TGTGCCAGCAGTTCGAGTCACCACGAGCAGTACTTC.

The genes are TRBV6-1 and TRBJ2-1; tentative D call: TRBD1 (5 bases). The CDR3 totals 14 residues. CDR1 and CDR2 (germline): MNHNS, SASEGT. V lost 3 bases and J lost 3, with 9 bases in between. CDR3 loop: CASSDRVGYNEQFF. The CDR3 DNA reads as TGTGCCAGCAGTGACAGGGTTGGCTACAATGAGCAGTTCTTC.

V gene TRBV7-8 combines with J gene TRBJ2-1; D might be TRBD2 (5 bases). CDR3 length equals 17 residues. V lost 4 bases and J lost 5, with 21 bases in between. Germline V gene sequence: CDR1 SGHVS, CDR2 FQNEAQ. The CDR3 region is CASSSTLGEGPHNEQFF. CDR3 DNA: TGTGCCAGCAGCTCAACCCTCGGGGAAGGGCCCCACAATGAGCAGTTCTTC.

This chain connects TRBV3-1 (or the pseudogene TRBV3-2) to TRBJ2-6, with a tentative D call TRBD2 (5 bases). CDR1 is LGHDT and CDR2 is YNNKEL in the germline V gene (reference sequence). CDR3 size: 14 residues. Trimming removed 1 base from V and 4 bases from J, with 5 bases in between. The CDR3 loop is CASSQGGGANVLTF. CDR3 in DNA: TGTGCCAGCAGCCAAGGCGGGGGGGCCAACGTCCTGACTTTC.

This clone was observed a single time. This chain links TRBV15 with TRBJ1-4; D uncertain. Germline CDR1 and CDR2: LNHNV and YYDKDF (reference sequence). This CDR3 region has 14 residues. Trimming shortened V by 0 bases and J by 5 bases, and 7 bases separated the two germline ends. CDR3 in DNA: TGTGCCACCAGCAGAGAATCCTCGAATGAAAAACTGTTTTTT. This codes for CATSRESSNEKLFF.

In DNA, the CDR3 is TGTGCCAGCGGAGGACAGTTCACTGAAGCTTTCTTT. Protein: CASGGQFTEAFF. The V call is TRBV9, the J call TRBJ1-1; a weak D match, TRBD1 (6 bases). Trimming stripped 7 bases from V and 4 bases from J, with 11 bases between. Germline assignment: CDR1 SGDLS and CDR2 YYNGEE. The CDR3 sequence is 12 residues long.

The CDR3 reads CASSEALPGTGNEQFF. CDR3 sequence (DNA): TGTGCCAGCAGTGAAGCGCTTCCCGGGACAGGTAATGAGCAGTTCTTC. This chain uses TRBV2 with TRBJ2-1; the match to TRBD1 covers 8 bases. Germline CDR1 reads SNHLY; CDR2 reads FYNNEI. V dropped 0 bases and J dropped 7; count of bases not matched to a gene: 8. The CDR3 is 16 amino acids.

The chain recombines TRBV5-4 with TRBJ2-1; 14 bases line up with TRBD2. Germline assignment: CDR1 SGHNT and CDR2 YYREEE (reference sequence). The CDR3 has 14 amino acids. V shed 4 bases, J shed 11 bases, and the junction held 5 bases outside the gene matches. The CDR3 DNA follows: TGTGCCAGCAGCGCGACTAGCGGGGGGGTTAAGCAGTTCTTC. This gives the protein CASSATSGGVKQFF.

The chain carries TRBV30 and TRBJ1-1, with 8 bases fitting TRBD1. This CDR3 region has 14 residues. Germline V gene sequence: CDR1 GTSNPN, CDR2 SVGIG (reference sequence). Trimming removed 3 bases from V and 6 bases from J; junction bases left unmatched: 9. The CDR3 DNA follows: TGTGCCTGGAGCGCTGGACAGGGAACTTCTGAAGCTTTCTTT. This encodes CAWSAGQGTSEAFF. The full variable domain, completed using reference TRBV30 and TRBJ1-1, is SQTIHQWPATLVQPVGSPLSLECTVEGTSNPNLYWYRQAAGRGLQLLFYSVGIGQISSEVPQNLSASRPQDRQFILSSKKLLLSDSGFYLCAWSAGQGTSEAFFGQGTRLTVV.

The chain combines TRBV28 with TRBJ2-7; 7 nucleotides match TRBD1. This CDR3 is 14 amino acids long. V lost 2 bases, J lost 1 base, and 2 bases stayed unmatched. Per the germline V gene, CDR1 is MDHEN and CDR2 is SYDVKM. The CDR3 reads CASSLPGQSYEQYF. As DNA, the CDR3 is TGTGCCAGCAGTTTACCGGGACAGTCCTACGAGCAGTACTTC.